A single sample is the source of the 3 T cell receptor beta chains below, sequenced in a study of cytomegalovirus exposure and HLA in healthy donors. Primers for the PCR totalled 60 Vbeta and 13 Jbeta. Using immunoSEQ multiplex PCR, the repertoire was profiled, and TCRdb retains in-frame clones only, with some absent. The sample has under 150,000 clones; around 78% are singletons. Sequenced input: PBMCs. These receptors were taken from a woman in her forties or fifties in good health and CMV-seronegative.

This clone appeared a single time. This sequence joins TRBV7-2 and TRBJ2-1; 9 bases align to TRBD2. Germline V gives CDR1 SGHTA, CDR2 FQGNSA. V gave up 4 bases and J gave up 4 bases; unmatched junction bases: 11. CDR3 length equals 17 residues. The CDR3 DNA reads TGTGCCAGCAGCTCTAGGGGCGGGGGGGCTTTATACAATGAGCAGTTCTTC. As protein: CASSSRGGGALYNEQFF. The variable domain in full, with the rest retrieved from reference TRBV7-2 and TRBJ2-1, is GAGVSQSPSNKVTEKGKDVELRCDPISGHTALYWYRQSLGQGLEFLIYFQGNSAPDKSGLPSDRFSAERTGGSVSTLTIQRTQQEDSAVYLCASSSRGGGALYNEQFFGPGTRLTVL.

The CDR3 nucleotides read TGTGCCAGCAGTTATGGGGGAGGTGGGGAGACCCAGTACTTC. Its translation: CASSYGGGGETQYF. The J gene is TRBJ2-5, the V gene TRBV6-6, with TRBD2 as a possible D gene (6 bases). The CDR3 length is 14 residues. Germline CDR1 is MNHNY and CDR2 is SVGAGI (reference sequence). Between the trimmed V and J ends, which lost 3 bases and 5 bases, there was a span of 13 bases.

The V gene is TRBV7-2, the J gene TRBJ2-6, with D perhaps matching TRBD1 (6 bases). There are 18 residues in the CDR3. The germline V gene has CDR1 SGHTA and CDR2 FQGNSA. The V end was cut by 5 bases, the J end by 2 bases, with 19 bases between. CDR3 bases: TGTGCCAGCAGCACAACCGGGACACCCTTCGCTGGGGCCAACGTCCTGACTTTC. Translating it yields CASSTTGTPFAGANVLTF.